This T cell receptor beta chain stems from a study of control samples from healthy donors and cancer patients (dated by TCRdb to about 2020). The method behind the library was the immunoSEQ multiplex PCR assay. This immuneACCESS table, as held by TCRdb, lists in-frame sequences with V and J called but not all clones. Of the missing ones, under half trace to an unresolved V gene in checked studies; the others have no known cause. The table for this sample lists under 75,000 clones; 90% of them were counted only once. The ten largest clones capture roughly 1.2% of the sample. From the cysteine through the phenylalanine, the CDR3 covers 11 amino acids. The read is trimmed to its CDR3 DNA, 33 bases read in frame from base 1. Trimming removed 1 base from V and 3 bases from J, leaving 1 base between the germline ends. As encoded in the germline V gene, CDR1 is SGHDT while CDR2 is YYEEEE. Regarding this clone: Its cognate antigen has yet to be identified. Base qualities are missing; no much larger clone stands one base away.

The specimen was PBMCs. The TCR comes from a woman between 45 and 60 years old with colorectal cancer. The sequence joins TRBV5-6 to TRBJ1-1, with the D gene call left open. CDR3 region: CASSLYTEAFF. DNA sequence: TGTGCCAGCAGCTTGTACACTGAAGCTTTCTTT.